This T cell receptor beta chain was recovered during a study of cytomegalovirus exposure and HLA in healthy donors. On the study more broadly: In an earlier analysis, 90 million to 130 million unique TCR beta sequences were found from some 200 million T cells. Early released data had 65 million to 100 million unique TCRs, all coming from HLA-typed donors.

Comment on this clone: As yet, its antigen is unknown.

Germline values: CDR1 SNHLY, CDR2 FYNNEI. V was shortened by 5 bases and J by 2 bases, with 10 bases between the two germline ends. This CDR3 comprises 13 residues. The PCR had 60 Vbeta and 13 Jbeta primers. Method: immunoSEQ multiplex PCR; TCRdb's copy keeps in-frame clones and lacks some. The sample consists of some 40,000 clones, under 70% of them appearing once. Overall study results and limits: Reportedly, HLA-A and HLA-B alleles of most subjects were accurately predicted from TCR beta. Later on, an analysis showed TCR association rates differing by HLA locus, with DRB1 the most and HLA-C the fewest.

The sequencing sample was made of PBMCs. The chain uses TRBV2 and TRBJ2-7, with a tentative D call TRBD2 (6 bases). The TCR sequence derives from a man aged 55 to 70 in good health and CMV-seropositive. CDR3: CASSPSAAYEQYF. The DNA for the CDR3 is TGTGCCAGCAGTCCTAGCGCCGCCTACGAGCAGTACTTC.